This T cell receptor (beta chain) came from a study of CD8+ T cells in alopecia areata. Study-level background: For 6 to 18 months, tofacitinib was taken, and 6 months off drug followed.

cDNA reverse transcribed from extracted RNA served as the sequencing template. TCRdb's copy holds only in-frame clones and misses some; the assay was immunoSEQ multiplex PCR. The sample holds roughly 99,000 clones, about 83% seen once. Comment on this clone: Its antigen is unidentified.

Treatment in this sample: oral pan-JAK inhibitor, 5-10 mg twice daily. Samples from alopecia areata patients were lesional scalp punch biopsies and peripheral blood. V lost 4 bases and J lost 2; bases outside the gene matches: 4. Germline values: CDR1 SNHLY, CDR2 FYNNEI. CDR3 length: 16 residues. Broader study findings: Elevated clonality characterized lesional scalp relative to normal scalp, particularly in alopecia totalis/universalis.

The receptor was derived from a human donor with alopecia areata. V usage is TRBV2 and J usage is TRBJ2-3, with 12 bases fitting TRBD2. The sequencing used CD8+ T cells sorted from blood, collected at week 24, from a patient treated with tofacitinib. CDR3 sequence: CASSGLAGAYTDTQYF. CDR3 in DNA: TGTGCCAGCAGTGGACTAGCGGGGGCGTACACAGATACGCAGTATTTT.